This TCR beta chain appears in the sequencing data of a study of human T cells and chemical hapten exposure. Time point noted: patch test 1, 2 weeks after DPC sensitization. Treatment denoted: therapeutic diphenylcyclopropenone sensitization with weekly scalp DPC. Investigators collected blood before applying each patch test. Unseparated into fractions, whole blood served as the source from which total RNA was extracted. Trimming took off 5 bases at V and 9 bases at J, with 23 bases between the two ends. CDR1 is DFQATT, CDR2 SNEGSKA, per germline (reference sequence). CDR3 length equals 15 residues. In the library, unique molecular identifiers were attached to individual cDNA molecules. Using its own MiXCR run on the RACE reads, TCRdb lists one record per CDR3 protein. This table has 95,000 to 150,000 distinct CDR3 sequences, around 13% appearing once. Whole-study results and caveats: Patch test score rose with PT1 expanded TCRs, significant at 8, 16, 32, not 4.

This clonotype was seen ten or more times. The antigen remains unidentified. The receptor comes from a man between 18 and 35 years old with alopecia areata. Some clones in this sample may be carry-over from other donors' samples. The J gene is TRBJ2-1, the V gene TRBV20-1; possibly TRBD1 for D (6 bases). Material: whole blood, obtained in connection with sensitization to the hapten diphenylcyclopropenone (DPC). CDR3 DNA: TGCAGTGCTCGCCAGCTGGGACATCCTGGGGGTGAGCAGTTCTTC. Its protein is CSARQLGHPGGEQFF.